This entry lists 26 T cell receptor beta chains sequenced from one sample in a study of T cell responses to AZD1222 COVID-19 vaccine. Sequencing was performed with immunoSEQ multiplex PCR; in TCRdb, only in-frame clones are kept and a portion is missing. The sample consists of about 140,000 clones, about nine tenths of them appearing once. Sequencing was performed on peripheral blood, taken on day 0 of AZD1222 vaccination. The receptors here all came from an adult in good health.

This chain uses TRBV7-9 with TRBJ2-3; 13 bases fit TRBD2. This CDR3 has 18 amino acids. Per germline, CDR1 SEHNR and CDR2 FQNEAQ (reference sequence). Trimming cost V 4 bases and J 0 bases; bases outside gene matches: 7. DNA of the CDR3: TGTGCCAGCAGCTCACCCGGGACTAGCGGGGCTAGCACAGATACGCAGTATTTT. Translated: CASSSPGTSGASTDTQYF. The entire variable domain, with the rest obtained from reference TRBV7-9 and TRBJ2-3, is as follows: DTGVSQNPRHKITKRGQNVTFRCDPISEHNRLYWYRQTLGQGPEFLTYFQNEAQLEKSRLLSDRFSAERPKGSFSTLEIQRTEQGDSAMYLCASSSPGTSGASTDTQYFGPGTRLTVL.

V is TRBV29-1 and J is TRBJ1-1; a possible D gene is TRBD1 (5 bases). This CDR3 is 12 amino acids long. The germline V and J ends were trimmed by 4 bases and 7 bases, with 13 bases remaining between them. Germline assignment: CDR1 SQVTM and CDR2 ANQGSEA. This CDR3 is CSVGGGVREAFF. The DNA of the CDR3 is TGCAGCGTTGGGGGAGGGGTTCGTGAAGCTTTCTTT.

The chain links TRBV7-8 to TRBJ1-5; TRBD1 matches at 10 bases. Trimming took 1 base from V and 4 from J; bases not matched to a gene: 4. From germline, CDR1 is SGHVS and CDR2 FQNEAQ. This CDR3 has 16 amino acids. In DNA form, the CDR3 reads TGTGCCAGCAGCTTAGTCGGGACAGGGGTTAATCAGCCCCAGCATTTT. As protein: CASSLVGTGVNQPQHF.

The CDR3 DNA reads as TGTGCCAGCAGCGAACAGGGTGGTGACTATGGCTACACCTTC. Protein product: CASSEQGGDYGYTF. The V and J genes are TRBV6-4 and TRBJ1-2; D may be TRBD1 (6 bases). V lost 6 bases, J lost 3 bases, and 14 bases lay in between. Germline CDR1 MRHNA, CDR2 SNTAGT. The CDR3 extends over 14 amino acids.

The CDR3 DNA reads as TGTGCCAGCAGCGTGGGACATACTCCTGGAAACACCATATATTTT. Translated, it gives CASSVGHTPGNTIYF. The V gene is TRBV11-3, the J gene TRBJ1-3, with a tentative D call TRBD1 (6 bases). The CDR3 loop spans 15 amino acids. The V end lost 5 bases, the J end lost 2 bases, and 13 bases lay between the germline ends. In germline, CDR1 is SGHNT, CDR2 YENEEA.

The chain has TRBV6-6 and TRBJ2-1; D not resolved. V was cut by 0 bases and J by 4 bases, with 13 bases left in between. The V gene's germline CDR1 is MNHNY and CDR2 SVGAGI (reference sequence). The CDR3 is 16 residues long. CDR3 region: CASSYSKAPHYNEQFF. The DNA of the CDR3 is TGTGCCAGCAGTTACTCGAAGGCCCCCCATTACAATGAGCAGTTCTTC.

The rearrangement links TRBV5-1 to TRBJ1-3; the D is unclear. The germline V gene has CDR1 SGHRS and CDR2 YFSETQ. The CDR3 spans 14 residues. The V end lost 0 bases, the J end lost 0 bases, and 4 bases lay between the germline ends. The CDR3 reads CASSLGLSGNTIYF. CDR3 DNA: TGCGCCAGCAGCTTGGGCCTCTCTGGAAACACCATATATTTT.

The chain recombines TRBV11-3 with TRBJ2-5, with 9 bases matching TRBD1. Trimming cost V 4 bases and J 9 bases; bases outside gene matches: 12. From germline, CDR1 is SGHNT and CDR2 YENEEA. CDR3 length equals 15 residues. The CDR3 DNA follows: TGTGCCAGCAGCTCCCGCCTGGGACAGGGTGAGGCCCAGTACTTC. Amino acid sequence: CASSSRLGQGEAQYF.

J is TRBJ2-7 and V is TRBV4-2; 7 bases align to TRBD1. V lost 0 bases, J lost 2 bases, and 4 bases stayed unmatched. Germline CDR1 reads LGHNA; CDR2 reads YNFKEQ. This CDR3 is 15 amino acids long. The CDR3 region is CASSQERQGAYEQYF. The CDR3 DNA follows: TGTGCCAGCAGCCAAGAACGTCAGGGGGCCTACGAGCAGTACTTC.

The chain joins TRBV6-5 to TRBJ1-2; D is undetermined. The V gene's germline CDR1 is MNHEY and CDR2 SVGAGI. Between the trimmed V and J ends, which lost 6 bases and 8 bases, there was a span of 22 bases. CDR3 length: 15 amino acids. The CDR3 sequence: CASRQPVGIEEGYTF. In DNA form, the CDR3 reads TGTGCCAGCAGACAACCGGTGGGTATCGAGGAAGGCTACACCTTC.

This chain links TRBV6-5 with TRBJ2-3; D is unclear. This CDR3 contains 15 residues. The V gene's germline CDR1 is MNHEY and CDR2 SVGAGI. The V and J ends lost 0 bases and 2 bases respectively, with 9 bases between them. The CDR3 protein is CASSYSLRITDTQYF. The CDR3 DNA is TGTGCCAGCAGTTACTCTCTGCGAATCACAGATACGCAGTATTTT.

As to this clone: At the DNA level, this CDR3 is encoded by other sequences in the same sample as well. The chain combines TRBV12-3 or TRBV12-4 with TRBJ2-2; D call uncertain. This CDR3 region has 13 residues. V gave up 3 bases and J gave up 5 bases, with 7 bases separating them. The CDR3 sequence: CASSLGETGELFF. In nucleotides, the CDR3 is TGTGCCAGCAGTTTGGGCGAGACCGGGGAGCTGTTTTTT.

The chain recombines TRBV6-2 or TRBV6-3 with TRBJ2-1, with D possibly being TRBD2 (6 bases). V gave up 2 bases and J gave up 4 bases, with 9 bases separating them. The length of the CDR3 is 14 residues. Germline lookup yields CDR1 MNHEY and CDR2 SVGEGT. The CDR3 sequence is CASSYRERYNEQFF. The DNA of the CDR3 is TGTGCCAGCAGTTACCGGGAGCGATACAATGAGCAGTTCTTC.

The chain combines TRBV5-4 with TRBJ2-1, with D perhaps matching TRBD2 (6 bases). Germline CDR1 is SGHNT and CDR2 is YYREEE (reference sequence). Trimming shortened V by 7 bases and J by 3 bases, and 14 bases separated the two germline ends. The CDR3 has 14 amino acids. This chain's CDR3 is CASRGAGNYNEQFF. CDR3 in DNA: TGTGCCAGCCGTGGGGCGGGGAACTACAATGAGCAGTTCTTC. Filled out from reference TRBV5-4 and TRBJ2-1, the complete variable domain reads ETGVTQSPTHLIKTRGQQVTLRCSSQSGHNTVSWYQQALGQGPQFIFQYYREEENGRGNFPPRFSGLQFPNYSSELNVNALELDDSALYLCASRGAGNYNEQFFGPGTRLTVL.

This rearrangement joins TRBV28 to TRBJ1-1; D is possibly TRBD1 (5 bases). The CDR3 has 16 residues. V shed 5 bases and J shed 5 bases, with 21 bases lying between them. Germline CDR1 and CDR2: MDHEN and SYDVKM. The CDR3 DNA is TGTGCCAGCAGTGCCGCAATGGGTAAGGGGCGTACTGAAGCTTTCTTT. Residues: CASSAAMGKGRTEAFF.

This chain connects TRBV12-3 or TRBV12-4 to TRBJ1-2; D may be TRBD1 (6 bases). The CDR3 loop spans 13 amino acids. The V end lost 6 bases, the J end lost 4 bases, and 12 bases lay between the germline ends. DNA for the CDR3: TGTGCCAGCAGCCCTGGGGGCGGCTATGGCTACACCTTC. Amino acid sequence: CASSPGGGYGYTF.

The V call is TRBV6-5, the J call TRBJ1-3; possible D gene TRBD1, 6 bases. Germline values: CDR1 MNHEY, CDR2 SVGAGI. CDR3 length: 15 residues. The ends were cut back, 6 bases at V and 0 bases at J, with 12 bases in the middle. DNA of the CDR3: TGTGCCAGCAGCCAAGGGGGGCTCTCTGGAAACACCATATATTTT. It specifies CASSQGGLSGNTIYF.

The chain couples TRBV5-1 to TRBJ2-3; a weak D match, TRBD1 (6 bases). Germline-derived CDR1 and CDR2 are SGHRS and YFSETQ. The CDR3 runs to 14 residues. V gave up 4 bases and J gave up 2 bases, with 11 bases separating them. CDR3 residues: CASSLGQNTDTQYF. In DNA, the CDR3 is TGCGCCAGCAGCCTGGGACAAAACACAGATACGCAGTATTTT. Complete variable domain (other parts from reference TRBV5-1 and TRBJ2-3): KAGVTQTPRYLIKTRGQQVTLSCSPISGHRSVSWYQQTPGQGLQFLFEYFSETQRNKGNFPGRFSGRQFSNSRSEMNVSTLELGDSALYLCASSLGQNTDTQYFGPGTRLTVL.

J is TRBJ2-5 and V is TRBV7-6; weak D call: TRBD1 (6 bases). Germline V gives CDR1 SGHVS, CDR2 FNYEAQ. The V and J ends lost 6 bases and 2 bases respectively, with 16 bases between them. This CDR3 is built from 15 residues. This CDR3 reads CASRSDPGAQETQYF. The DNA of the CDR3 is TGTGCCAGCAGGTCCGACCCAGGGGCACAAGAGACCCAGTACTTC.

The chain has TRBV27 and TRBJ2-7, with TRBD2 matching over 10 bases. Germline-derived CDR1 and CDR2 are MNHEY and SMNVEV (reference sequence). The CDR3 runs to 19 residues. V was pared by 0 bases and J by 2 bases, with 13 bases of the junction left unmatched. The CDR3 DNA is TGTGCCAGCAGTTTATCCCCCCCGTCTAGCGGGGGTCCAACCTACGAGCAGTACTTC. It yields the protein CASSLSPPSSGGPTYEQYF.

This chain joins TRBV6-6 and TRBJ1-2, with a possible D match to TRBD1 (6 bases). Looked up from germline, CDR1 is MNHNY and CDR2 is SVGAGI (reference sequence). CDR3 length: 13 amino acids. The V and J ends lost 7 bases and 5 bases respectively, with 14 bases between them. This CDR3 is CASNRDRTYGYTF. The CDR3 nucleotides read TGTGCCAGCAACCGAGACAGGACATATGGCTACACCTTC.

The rearrangement links TRBV5-5 to TRBJ2-2, with a tentative D call TRBD1 (5 bases). In germline, CDR1 is SGHKS, CDR2 YYEKEE (reference sequence). Deletions cut 0 bases from V and 4 bases from J, with 13 bases between. This CDR3 is 16 amino acids long. CDR3 bases: TGTGCCAGCAGCTTGGAGTCTTTAAGGGGCACCGGGGAGCTGTTTTTT. Protein: CASSLESLRGTGELFF. Full variable domain (missing parts from reference TRBV5-5 and TRBJ2-2): DAGVTQSPTHLIKTRGQQVTLRCSPISGHKSVSWYQQVLGQGPQFIFQYYEKEERGRGNFPDRFSARQFPNYSSELNVNALLLGDSALYLCASSLESLRGTGELFFGEGSRLTVL.

The chain has TRBV5-1 and TRBJ1-5; D possibly corresponds to TRBD1 (5 bases). Germline CDR1 reads SGHRS; CDR2 reads YFSETQ. The V end lost 5 bases, the J end lost 3 bases, and 15 bases lay between the germline ends. CDR3 length equals 15 residues. CDR3 nucleotides: TGCGCCAGCAGTAAGGAGGGGCAGCTCAATCAGCCCCAGCATTTT. It translates to CASSKEGQLNQPQHF.

The chain uses TRBV18 and TRBJ1-1; D is ambiguous. The CDR3 is 18 amino acids. Per the germline V gene, CDR1 is KGHSH and CDR2 is LQKENI. The V gene lost 2 bases and the J gene lost 4 bases, with 23 bases spanning the gap. The CDR3 here is CASSPTFGGRGLSTEAFF. In DNA form, the CDR3 reads TGTGCCAGCTCACCAACCTTTGGCGGCCGCGGGCTGAGCACTGAAGCTTTCTTT.

This chain joins TRBV6-1 and TRBJ2-1; D uncertain. The germline V and J ends were trimmed by 1 base and 4 bases, with 17 bases remaining between them. The germline V gene has CDR1 MNHNS and CDR2 SASEGT. The CDR3 covers 17 residues. CDR3 sequence: CASSEGGTTNPYNEQFF. CDR3 DNA: TGTGCCAGCAGTGAAGGCGGCACCACCAATCCTTACAATGAGCAGTTCTTC.

The V and J genes are TRBV12-5 and TRBJ2-5; the match to TRBD1 covers 10 bases. The CDR3 contains 16 residues. In germline, CDR1 is LGHNT, CDR2 FRNRAP. The trim removed 1 base at V and 1 base at J, leaving 3 bases unmatched. In nucleotides, the CDR3 is TGTGCTAGTGGTTTGGGACAGGGGGCCCCCCAAGAGACCCAGTACTTC. Protein product: CASGLGQGAPQETQYF.